This T cell receptor (beta chain) was profiled in a study of a mutant IDH1 vaccine in newly diagnosed glioma. Study background: There were eight vaccinations for patients, given in weeks 1, 3, 5, 7, 11, 15, 19 and 23. Beforehand, treatment had been radiotherapy, temozolomide, or both; the majority received both. Notes on the study in general: Alterations occurring in top peripheral T cell clonotypes seemed unrelated to pseudoprogression.

The time point denotes: week 5, during vaccination. The content of each vaccine dose was 300 ug of mutant IDH1 20-mer peptide, and topical imiquimod accompanied it. Germline V gene sequence: CDR1 MGHRA, CDR2 YSYEKL. Trimming at V came to 2 bases and at J to 7 bases, leaving 9 bases not matched to a gene. The CDR3 loop spans 15 amino acids. TCRdb's copy holds only in-frame clones and misses some; the assay was immunoSEQ multiplex PCR. The top ten clones hold approximately 2.8% of a sample with approximately 60,000 clones, 82% of them seen once. A remark on this clone: Its target is unknown.

The chain recombines TRBV4-1 with TRBJ1-1; TRBD1 matches at 8 bases. The starting material was PBMCs, obtained from a glioma patient whose treatment included an IDH1 peptide vaccine. The TCR comes from a woman between 18 and 29 years old with glioma. Some clones in this sample may be carry-over from other donors' samples. Written as DNA, the CDR3 is TGCGCCAGCAGCCAACTCGTCGGGACAGGTCGTGAAGCTTTCTTT. Amino acids: CASSQLVGTGREAFF.